Listed below are T cell receptor beta chains from one sample, sequenced in a study of cytomegalovirus exposure and HLA in healthy donors. Sequencing used immunoSEQ multiplex PCR; TCRdb keeps in-frame clones, though not all of them. In the table there are about 190,000 clones, roughly 80% of which are singletons. The sample consisted of PBMCs. These receptors originate from a boy younger than 18 in good health and CMV-seronegative. Both conserved end residues are part of each CDR3. The order of the fields is D gene, CDR3 length, clone size, V gene, J gene, CDR3 protein, CDR3 DNA. D genes are given only for firm matches. Clone sizes are given selectively: once, few, many, or a class where the clone is expanded.

d_gene: .; len: 15; abundance: few; v_gene: TRBV5-1; j_gene: TRBJ1-6; CDR3aa: CASSNIRDKNSPLHF; CDR3nt: TGCGCCAGCAGTAATATCCGGGACAAAAATTCACCCCTCCACTTT
d_gene: .; len: 12; abundance: .; v_gene: TRBV4-1; j_gene: TRBJ1-1; CDR3aa: CASSQANTEAFF; CDR3nt: TGCGCCAGCAGCCAAGCAAACACTGAAGCTTTCTTT
d_gene: .; len: 11; abundance: .; v_gene: TRBV29-1; j_gene: TRBJ1-2; CDR3aa: CSVEDDYGYTF; CDR3nt: TGCAGCGTTGAAGACGACTATGGCTACACCTTC
d_gene: TRBD1; len: 20; abundance: .; v_gene: TRBV19; j_gene: TRBJ1-6; CDR3aa: CASSIKPRRTGVSYNSPLHF; CDR3nt: TGTGCCAGTAGTATTAAGCCCCGACGGACAGGTGTCTCCTATAATTCACCCCTCCACTTT
d_gene: .; len: 15; abundance: .; v_gene: TRBV27; j_gene: TRBJ2-3; CDR3aa: CASSGLADSTDTQYF; CDR3nt: TGTGCCAGCAGTGGCTTGGCGGATAGCACAGATACGCAGTATTTT
d_gene: TRBD2; len: 20; abundance: .; v_gene: TRBV28; j_gene: TRBJ2-3; CDR3aa: CASSRGTSGRGPLNTDTQYF; CDR3nt: TGTGCCAGCAGTCGCGGGACTAGCGGGAGGGGGCCACTTAACACAGATACGCAGTATTTT
d_gene: TRBD1; len: 18; abundance: .; v_gene: TRBV4-3; j_gene: TRBJ2-6; CDR3aa: CASSQHPGQGAGANVLTF; CDR3nt: TGCGCCAGCAGCCAACATCCGGGACAGGGGGCTGGGGCCAACGTCCTGACTTTC
d_gene: TRBD2; len: 18; abundance: once; v_gene: TRBV4-3; j_gene: TRBJ2-7; CDR3aa: CASSQEVSGTTLSYEQYF; CDR3nt: TGCGCCAGCAGCCAAGAAGTGAGCGGGACTACCCTCTCCTACGAGCAGTACTTC
d_gene: TRBD2; len: 16; abundance: .; v_gene: TRBV5-1; j_gene: TRBJ2-7; CDR3aa: CASSLSGGRPPYEQYF; CDR3nt: TGCGCCAGCAGCTTGAGTGGCGGGAGGCCGCCCTACGAGCAGTACTTC
d_gene: .; len: 17; abundance: .; v_gene: TRBV10-3; j_gene: TRBJ1-4; CDR3aa: CAISESRWAGINEKLFF; CDR3nt: TGTGCCATCAGTGAGTCAAGATGGGCAGGGATAAATGAAAAACTGTTTTTT
d_gene: .; len: 16; abundance: .; v_gene: TRBV14; j_gene: TRBJ1-1; CDR3aa: CASSHLQGLMNTEAFF; CDR3nt: TGTGCCAGCAGCCATCTACAGGGCCTGATGAACACTGAAGCTTTCTTT
d_gene: .; len: 16; abundance: .; v_gene: TRBV4-1; j_gene: TRBJ1-1; CDR3aa: CASSQGSRNKGAEAFF; CDR3nt: TGCGCCAGCAGCCAAGGGTCTAGGAACAAAGGGGCTGAAGCTTTCTTT
d_gene: .; len: 13; abundance: once; v_gene: TRBV5-6; j_gene: TRBJ1-5; CDR3aa: CASSLGANQPQHF; CDR3nt: TGTGCCAGCAGCTTGGGAGCGAATCAGCCCCAGCATTTT
d_gene: .; len: 15; abundance: .; v_gene: TRBV15; j_gene: TRBJ2-3; CDR3aa: CATSRDRAGKDTQYF; CDR3nt: TGTGCCACCAGCAGAGATCGGGCAGGGAAAGATACGCAGTATTTT
d_gene: .; len: 13; abundance: .; v_gene: TRBV5-1; j_gene: TRBJ1-5; CDR3aa: CASSLGANQPQHF; CDR3nt: TGCGCCAGCAGCTTGGGTGCGAATCAGCCCCAGCATTTT
d_gene: TRBD1; len: 14; abundance: .; v_gene: TRBV30; j_gene: TRBJ1-4; CDR3aa: CAWSSGTVNEKLFF; CDR3nt: TGTGCCTGGAGTTCCGGGACAGTGAATGAAAAACTGTTTTTT
d_gene: TRBD1; len: 14; abundance: .; v_gene: TRBV27; j_gene: TRBJ1-6; CDR3aa: CASGIQGANSPLHF; CDR3nt: TGTGCCAGCGGGATACAGGGGGCAAATTCACCCCTCCACTTT
d_gene: TRBD2; len: 18; abundance: .; v_gene: TRBV7-6; j_gene: TRBJ2-3; CDR3aa: CASSLAATSGSVSDTQYF; CDR3nt: TGTGCCAGCAGCTTAGCGGCGACTAGCGGGAGTGTCTCAGATACGCAGTATTTT
d_gene: .; len: 16; abundance: .; v_gene: TRBV18; j_gene: TRBJ2-1; CDR3aa: CASSPRGPESYNEQFF; CDR3nt: TGTGCCAGCTCACCGCGGGGCCCCGAGTCATACAATGAGCAGTTCTTC